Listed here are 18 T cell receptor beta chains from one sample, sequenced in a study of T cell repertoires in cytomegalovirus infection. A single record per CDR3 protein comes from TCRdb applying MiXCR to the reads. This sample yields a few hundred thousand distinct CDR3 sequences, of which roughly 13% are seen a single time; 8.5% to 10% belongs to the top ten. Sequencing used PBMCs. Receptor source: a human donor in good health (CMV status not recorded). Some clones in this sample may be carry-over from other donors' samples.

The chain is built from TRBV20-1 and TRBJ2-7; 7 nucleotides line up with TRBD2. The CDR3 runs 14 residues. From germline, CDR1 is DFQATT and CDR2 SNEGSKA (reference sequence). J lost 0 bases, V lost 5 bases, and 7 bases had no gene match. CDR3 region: CSAVSGGSSYEQYF. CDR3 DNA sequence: TGCAGTGCTGTCTCGGGCGGGAGCTCCTACGAGCAGTACTTC.

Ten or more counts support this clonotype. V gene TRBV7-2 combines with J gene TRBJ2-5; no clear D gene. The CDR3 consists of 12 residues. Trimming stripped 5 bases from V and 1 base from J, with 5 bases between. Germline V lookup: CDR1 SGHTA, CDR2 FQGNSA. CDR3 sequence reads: CASSPAQETQYF. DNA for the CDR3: TGTGCCAGCAGCCCCGCCCAAGAGACCCAGTACTTC.

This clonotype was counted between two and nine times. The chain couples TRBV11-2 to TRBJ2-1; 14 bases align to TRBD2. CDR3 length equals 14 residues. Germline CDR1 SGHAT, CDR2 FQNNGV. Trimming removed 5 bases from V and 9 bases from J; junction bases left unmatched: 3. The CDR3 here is CASSRLAGGLEQFF. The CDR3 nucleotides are TGTGCCAGCAGCCGACTAGCGGGAGGGCTTGAGCAGTTCTTC.

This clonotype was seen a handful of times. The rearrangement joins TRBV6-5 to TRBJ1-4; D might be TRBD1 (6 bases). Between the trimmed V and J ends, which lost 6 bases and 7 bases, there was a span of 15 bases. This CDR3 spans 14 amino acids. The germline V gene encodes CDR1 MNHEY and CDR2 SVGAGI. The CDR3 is CASSPTGTFEKLFF. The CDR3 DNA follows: TGTGCCAGCAGCCCGACAGGCACCTTTGAAAAACTGTTTTTT.

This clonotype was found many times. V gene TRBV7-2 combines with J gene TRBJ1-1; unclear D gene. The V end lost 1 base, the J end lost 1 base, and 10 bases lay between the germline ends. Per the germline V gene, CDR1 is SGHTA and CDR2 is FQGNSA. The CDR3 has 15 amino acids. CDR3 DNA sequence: TGTGCCAGCAGCTTAGATGGGGATGCGAACACTGAAGCTTTCTTT. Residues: CASSLDGDANTEAFF.

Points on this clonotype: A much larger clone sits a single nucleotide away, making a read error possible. The CDR3 loop reads CAISIGISGANVLTF. The CDR3, as DNA: TGTGCCATTAGTATCGGAATCTCTGGGGCCAACGTCCTGACTTTC. The chain carries TRBV19 and TRBJ2-6; no clear D. This CDR3 has 15 amino acids. Germline lookup yields CDR1 LNHDA and CDR2 SQIVND (reference sequence). Combining the CDR3 with reference TRBV19 and TRBJ2-6 gives the whole variable domain DGGITQSPKYLFRKEGQNVTLSCEQNLNHDAMYWYRQDPGQGLRLIYYSQIVNDFQKGDIAEGYSVSREKKESFPLTVTSAQKNPTAFYLCAISIGISGANVLTFGAGSRLTVL.

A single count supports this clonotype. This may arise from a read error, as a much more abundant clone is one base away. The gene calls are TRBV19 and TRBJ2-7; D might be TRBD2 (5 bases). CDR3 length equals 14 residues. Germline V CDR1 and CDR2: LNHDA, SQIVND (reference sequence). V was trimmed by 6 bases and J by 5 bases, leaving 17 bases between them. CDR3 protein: CASSGNGMGNEQYF. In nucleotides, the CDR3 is TGTGCCAGTAGCGGAAACGGGATGGGCAACGAGCAGTACTTC. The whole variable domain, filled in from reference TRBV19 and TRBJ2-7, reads DGGITQSPKYLFRKEGQNVTLSCEQNLNHDAMYWYRQDPGQGLRLIYYSQIVNDFQKGDIAEGYSVSREKKESFPLTVTSAQKNPTAFYLCASSGNGMGNEQYFGPGTRLTVT.

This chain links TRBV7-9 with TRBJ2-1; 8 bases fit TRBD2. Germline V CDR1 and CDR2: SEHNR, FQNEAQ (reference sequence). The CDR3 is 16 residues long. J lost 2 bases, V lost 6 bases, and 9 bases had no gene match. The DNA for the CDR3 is TGTGCCAGCAGGGGCCGGGGGGGCCTAACCTACAATGAGCAGTTCTTC. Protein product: CASRGRGGLTYNEQFF.

In DNA form, the CDR3 reads TGCGCCAGCAGCCAAGGGGACATCAGGGGGGACTATGGCTACACCTTC. Protein product: CASSQGDIRGDYGYTF. V gene TRBV4-1 combines with J gene TRBJ1-2; 7 bases are a match to TRBD1. Germline loops: CDR1 MGHRA, CDR2 YSYEKL. CDR3 length equals 16 residues. V gave up 1 base and J gave up 3 bases; unmatched junction bases: 8.

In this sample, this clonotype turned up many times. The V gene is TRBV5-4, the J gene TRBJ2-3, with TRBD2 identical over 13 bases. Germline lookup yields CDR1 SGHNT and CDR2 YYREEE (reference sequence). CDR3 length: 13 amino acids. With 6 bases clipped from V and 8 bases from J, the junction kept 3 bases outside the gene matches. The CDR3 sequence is CASTGLAGPTQYF. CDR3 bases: TGTGCCAGCACGGGACTAGCGGGGCCTACGCAGTATTTT.

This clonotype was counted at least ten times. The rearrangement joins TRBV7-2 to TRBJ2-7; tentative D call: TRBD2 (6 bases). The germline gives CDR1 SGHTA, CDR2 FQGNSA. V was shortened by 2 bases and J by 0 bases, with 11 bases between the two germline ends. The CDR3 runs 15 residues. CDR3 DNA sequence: TGTGCCAGCAGCTTAATTTTCGGGAGCTCCTACGAGCAGTACTTC. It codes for CASSLIFGSSYEQYF.

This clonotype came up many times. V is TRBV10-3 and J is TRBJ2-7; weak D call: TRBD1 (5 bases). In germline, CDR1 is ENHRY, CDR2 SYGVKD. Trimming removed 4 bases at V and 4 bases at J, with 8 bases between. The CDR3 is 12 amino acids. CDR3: CAISGAGYEQYF. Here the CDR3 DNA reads TGTGCCATCAGTGGGGCAGGGTACGAGCAGTACTTC.

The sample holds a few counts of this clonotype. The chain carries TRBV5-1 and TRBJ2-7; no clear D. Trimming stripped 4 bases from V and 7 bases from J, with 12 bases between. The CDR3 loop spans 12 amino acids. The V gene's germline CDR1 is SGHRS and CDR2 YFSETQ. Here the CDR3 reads CASSPLLGEQYF. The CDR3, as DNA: TGCGCCAGCAGCCCCCTTTTGGGAGAGCAGTACTTC. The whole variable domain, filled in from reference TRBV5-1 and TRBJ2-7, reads KAGVTQTPRYLIKTRGQQVTLSCSPISGHRSVSWYQQTPGQGLQFLFEYFSETQRNKGNFPGRFSGRQFSNSRSEMNVSTLELGDSALYLCASSPLLGEQYFGPGTRLTVT.

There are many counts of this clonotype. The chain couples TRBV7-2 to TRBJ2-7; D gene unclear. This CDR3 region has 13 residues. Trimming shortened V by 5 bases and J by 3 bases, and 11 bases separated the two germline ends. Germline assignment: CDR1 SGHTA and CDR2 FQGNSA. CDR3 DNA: TGTGCCAGCAGCCAACAAGGGTTCTACGAGCAGTACTTC. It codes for CASSQQGFYEQYF.

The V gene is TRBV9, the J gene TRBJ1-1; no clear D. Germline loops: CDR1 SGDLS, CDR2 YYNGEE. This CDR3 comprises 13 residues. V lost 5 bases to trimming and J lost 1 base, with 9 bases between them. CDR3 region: CASSAEWNTEAFF. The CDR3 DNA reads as TGTGCCAGCAGTGCGGAGTGGAACACTGAAGCTTTCTTT.

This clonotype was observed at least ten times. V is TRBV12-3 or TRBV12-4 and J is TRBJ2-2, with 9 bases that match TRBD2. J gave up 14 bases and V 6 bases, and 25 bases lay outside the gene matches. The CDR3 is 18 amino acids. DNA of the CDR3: TGTGCCAGCAGCCCCCCCGGAGCTAGCGGGACTATCCCTACCAGACTGTTTTTT. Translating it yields CASSPPGASGTIPTRLFF.

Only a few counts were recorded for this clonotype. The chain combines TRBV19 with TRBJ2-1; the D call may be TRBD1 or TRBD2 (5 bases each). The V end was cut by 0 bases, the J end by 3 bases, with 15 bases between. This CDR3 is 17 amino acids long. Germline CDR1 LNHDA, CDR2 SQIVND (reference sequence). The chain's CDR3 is CASSIDHRDGHYNEQFF. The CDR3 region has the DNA TGTGCCAGTAGTATAGATCACCGGGACGGACACTACAATGAGCAGTTCTTC. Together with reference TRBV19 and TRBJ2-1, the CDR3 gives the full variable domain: DGGITQSPKYLFRKEGQNVTLSCEQNLNHDAMYWYRQDPGQGLRLIYYSQIVNDFQKGDIAEGYSVSREKKESFPLTVTSAQKNPTAFYLCASSIDHRDGHYNEQFFGPGTRLTVL.

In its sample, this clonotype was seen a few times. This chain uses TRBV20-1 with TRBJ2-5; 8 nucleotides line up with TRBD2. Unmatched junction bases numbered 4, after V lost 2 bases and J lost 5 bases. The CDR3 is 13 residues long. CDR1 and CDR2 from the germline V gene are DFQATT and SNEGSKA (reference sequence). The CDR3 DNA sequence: TGCAGTGCTAGAAAGCGGGAGTGGGAGACCCAGTACTTC. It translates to CSARKREWETQYF.